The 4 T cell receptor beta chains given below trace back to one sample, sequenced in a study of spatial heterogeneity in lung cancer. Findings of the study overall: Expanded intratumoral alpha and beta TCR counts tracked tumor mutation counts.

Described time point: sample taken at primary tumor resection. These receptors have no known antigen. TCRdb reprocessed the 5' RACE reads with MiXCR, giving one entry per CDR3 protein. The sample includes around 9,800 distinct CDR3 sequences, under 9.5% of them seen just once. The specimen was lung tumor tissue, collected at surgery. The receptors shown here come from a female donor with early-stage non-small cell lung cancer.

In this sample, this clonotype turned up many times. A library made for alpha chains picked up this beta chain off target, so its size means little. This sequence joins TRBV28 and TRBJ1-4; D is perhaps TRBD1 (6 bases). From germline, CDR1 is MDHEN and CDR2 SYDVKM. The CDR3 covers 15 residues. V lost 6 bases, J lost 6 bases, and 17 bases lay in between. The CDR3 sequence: CASSPRRTVDEKLFF. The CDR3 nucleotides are TGTGCCAGCAGCCCACGTCGGACAGTCGATGAAAAACTGTTTTTT.

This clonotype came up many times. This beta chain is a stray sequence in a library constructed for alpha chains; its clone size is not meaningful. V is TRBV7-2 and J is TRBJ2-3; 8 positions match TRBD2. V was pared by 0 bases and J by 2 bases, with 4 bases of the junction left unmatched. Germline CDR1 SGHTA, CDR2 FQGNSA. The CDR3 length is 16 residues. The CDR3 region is CASSLAVAGNTDTQYF. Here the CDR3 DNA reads TGTGCCAGCAGCTTAGCGGTAGCGGGGAACACAGATACGCAGTATTTT.

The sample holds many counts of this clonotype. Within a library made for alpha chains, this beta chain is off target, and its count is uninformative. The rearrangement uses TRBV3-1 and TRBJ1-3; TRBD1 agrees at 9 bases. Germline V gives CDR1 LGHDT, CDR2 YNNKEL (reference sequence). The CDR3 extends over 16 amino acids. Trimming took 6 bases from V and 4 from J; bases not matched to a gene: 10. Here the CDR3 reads CASSQTGGEWGNTIYF. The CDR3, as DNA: TGTGCCAGCAGTCAAACAGGGGGCGAGTGGGGAAACACCATATATTTT.

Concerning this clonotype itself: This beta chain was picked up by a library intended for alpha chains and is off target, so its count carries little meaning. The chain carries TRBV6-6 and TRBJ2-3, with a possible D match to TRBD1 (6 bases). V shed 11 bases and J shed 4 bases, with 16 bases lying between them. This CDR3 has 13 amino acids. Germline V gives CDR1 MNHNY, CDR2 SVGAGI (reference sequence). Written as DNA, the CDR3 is TGTGCCGGGCACCGACAGGAGTCAGATACGCAGTATTTT. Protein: CAGHRQESDTQYF.